A selection of T cell receptor beta chains follows, all from one sample in a study of blood T cell repertoires in COVID-19. The method was immunoSEQ multiplex PCR; TCRdb's version includes in-frame clones alone and lacks a portion of them. The profile shows some 31,000 clones, about 91% of them singletons. Specimen: peripheral blood. These receptors originate from a man between 50 and 59 years old with active COVID-19. Both conserved end residues are trimmed from each CDR3. Each record gives: J gene, V gene, CDR3 protein.

j_gene: TRBJ1-1
v_gene: TRBV29-1
CDR3aa: SVDESQGADLAEAF

j_gene: TRBJ2-3
v_gene: TRBV24-1
CDR3aa: ATSDPSGPADTDTQY

j_gene: TRBJ2-7
v_gene: TRBV3-1/TRBV3-2
CDR3aa: ASSQDSSGAYEQY

j_gene: TRBJ2-7
v_gene: TRBV28
CDR3aa: ASSIISYEQY

j_gene: TRBJ1-2
v_gene: TRBV4-1
CDR3aa: ASSQEGDVQGRYT

j_gene: TRBJ1-1
v_gene: TRBV4-1
CDR3aa: ASSQEWAGMNTEAF

j_gene: TRBJ1-6
v_gene: TRBV2
CDR3aa: ASSRQGHLNSPLH

j_gene: TRBJ2-5
v_gene: TRBV12-3/TRBV12-4
CDR3aa: ASRYGQQETQY

j_gene: TRBJ2-2
v_gene: TRBV3-1/TRBV3-2
CDR3aa: ASSDRGHTGELF

j_gene: TRBJ1-2
v_gene: TRBV6-5
CDR3aa: ASISWTGGNYGYT

j_gene: TRBJ1-5
v_gene: TRBV6-5
CDR3aa: ASNRDRPQH

j_gene: TRBJ1-2
v_gene: TRBV7-2
CDR3aa: ASSLTGTGGAFSGYT

j_gene: TRBJ2-7
v_gene: TRBV19
CDR3aa: ASSIRGAGGSYEQY

j_gene: TRBJ2-7
v_gene: TRBV2
CDR3aa: ASSADRGGYYEQY

j_gene: TRBJ2-3
v_gene: TRBV3-1/TRBV3-2
CDR3aa: ASSFQRAGDTQY

j_gene: TRBJ1-5
v_gene: TRBV3-1/TRBV3-2
CDR3aa: ASSLTGGNQPQH

j_gene: TRBJ2-1
v_gene: TRBV3-1/TRBV3-2
CDR3aa: ASSPPYYDEQF

j_gene: TRBJ2-3
v_gene: TRBV11-3
CDR3aa: ASSFIRGLAGSSTDTQY

j_gene: TRBJ1-3
v_gene: TRBV18
CDR3aa: ASSPGVSSGNTIY

j_gene: TRBJ2-1
v_gene: TRBV14
CDR3aa: ASSQVGTRSLRSEQF